What follows are 14 T cell receptor beta chains derived from one specimen sequenced in a study of response to subunit inactivated influenza vaccine. TCRdb recomputed calls from the RT-PCR reads with MiXCR, one row per CDR3 protein. The data hold hundreds of thousands of distinct CDR3 sequences, with 15% to 19% observed a single time. The specimen was PBMCs from blood, collected roughly 13 days after vaccination. Every receptor here comes from a man aged 50-59 years who received an inactivated influenza vaccine.

This clonotype was counted a few times. The gene calls are TRBV20-1 and TRBJ1-5; D gene ambiguous. The CDR3 sequence is 13 residues long. Trimming left V 1 base short and J 9 bases short, with 13 bases between. Per germline, CDR1 DFQATT and CDR2 SNEGSKA (reference sequence). The CDR3 nucleotides read TGCAGTGCTAGAGTTTCGGGGAGTCCGCCCCAGCATTTT. This gives the protein CSARVSGSPPQHF.

The sample holds many counts of this clonotype. The V and J genes are TRBV7-2 and TRBJ2-3; 7 bases are a match to TRBD1. The CDR3 is made up of 14 amino acids. From germline, CDR1 is SGHTA and CDR2 FQGNSA. Trimming at V came to 3 bases and at J to 6 bases, leaving 6 bases not matched to a gene. The CDR3 here is CASSLRQGPDTQYF. The CDR3 coding sequence is TGTGCCAGCAGCTTGAGACAGGGCCCGGATACGCAGTATTTT.

This clonotype has only a few counts. The chain carries TRBV5-6 and TRBJ1-3; D unclear. The germline V gene has CDR1 SGHDT and CDR2 YYEEEE. The V end was cut by 2 bases, the J end by 4 bases, with 7 bases between. CDR3 size: 13 residues. As DNA, the CDR3 is TGTGCCAGCAGCTTCGGTGCCGGAAACACCATATATTTT. Protein product: CASSFGAGNTIYF.

This sequence joins TRBV12-2 and TRBJ2-7. TRBV12-2 is marked as a pseudogene. The CDR3 sequence is 17 residues long. The CDR3 DNA follows: TGTGCAAGTCGCTTAGTCGCTTTGCTTGGCAGAAGCTACGAGCAGTACTTC. Protein sequence: CASRLVALLGRSYEQYF.

This rearrangement joins TRBV6-1 to TRBJ2-7; tentative D call: TRBD1 (6 bases). Trimming shortened V by 8 bases and J by 3 bases, and 14 bases separated the two germline ends. Looked up from germline, CDR1 is MNHNS and CDR2 is SASEGT. The CDR3 loop spans 13 amino acids. The CDR3 spells CASRVEGDYEQYF. In DNA, the CDR3 is TGTGCCAGCCGGGTTGAGGGGGACTACGAGCAGTACTTC.

The table lists this clonotype with a few counts. The chain carries TRBV9 and TRBJ2-5, with D perhaps TRBD1 or TRBD2 (5 bases each). The length of the CDR3 is 14 residues. Germline-derived CDR1 and CDR2 are SGDLS and YYNGEE. Deletions cut 3 bases from V and 7 bases from J, with 16 bases between. CDR3 in DNA: TGTGCCAGCAGCGCCACAGGCGTCCGGGGGACCCAGTACTTC. Translation: CASSATGVRGTQYF.

This clonotype was seen repeatedly, ten times or more. The chain uses TRBV15 and TRBJ2-1; the D is unclear. With 4 bases removed from V and 0 bases from J, the gap between germline ends came to 16 bases. Germline assignment: CDR1 LNHNV and CDR2 YYDKDF (reference sequence). The CDR3 has 17 residues. The CDR3 sequence: CATSTGIEASSYNEQFF. DNA of the CDR3: TGTGCCACCAGCACAGGAATTGAGGCAAGCTCCTACAATGAGCAGTTCTTC.

The table lists this clonotype with a few counts. This chain joins TRBV10-3 and TRBJ2-1; tentatively, D is TRBD1 (6 bases). CDR1 and CDR2 (germline): ENHRY, SYGVKD. The V end was cut by 10 bases, the J end by 7 bases, with 14 bases between. CDR3 length equals 12 residues. CDR3 amino acids: CATRGGSNEQFF. The CDR3 DNA reads as TGTGCCACCAGGGGCGGGTCTAATGAGCAGTTCTTC.

This clonotype was seen only a few times. CDR3 DNA: TGTGCCAGCAGTTACGGGGCGGGAAATTCACCCCTCCACTTT. Protein sequence: CASSYGAGNSPLHF. The chain is built from TRBV12-3 or TRBV12-4 and TRBJ1-6, with D maybe TRBD1 (5 bases). Trimming took off 4 bases at V and 7 bases at J, with 11 bases between the two ends. The CDR3 has 14 residues.

The chain combines TRBV4-2 with TRBJ2-3; tentatively, D is TRBD1 (5 bases). The CDR3 loop spans 17 amino acids. CDR1 is LGHNA and CDR2 is YNFKEQ in the germline V gene. Deletions cut 0 bases from V and 0 bases from J, with 13 bases between. CDR3 sequence: CASSQDPPGQSTDTQYF. The CDR3 nucleotides read TGTGCCAGCAGCCAAGATCCGCCAGGACAAAGCACAGATACGCAGTATTTT.

The sample holds a few counts of this clonotype. The chain employs TRBV29-1 and TRBJ2-1; D unclear. The V gene's germline CDR1 is SQVTM and CDR2 ANQGSEA. The germline V and J ends were trimmed by 3 bases and 4 bases, with 13 bases remaining between them. This CDR3 region has 14 residues. This chain's CDR3 is CSVDFPALYNEQFF. The CDR3 DNA reads as TGCAGCGTTGATTTCCCGGCCTTATACAATGAGCAGTTCTTC.

Turning to this clonotype: The germline gene is not matched at one end of the junction; a read error may be the cause. The chain employs TRBV4-2 and TRBJ2-7, with TRBD1 matching over 9 bases. The CDR3 contains 15 residues. The germline V gene encodes CDR1 LGHNA and CDR2 YNFKEQ. The CDR3 DNA is TGTGCCAGCAGCCAAGACGGGACAGGGTCCTACGAGCTGTACTTC. This gives the protein CASSQDGTGSYELYF.

The chain uses TRBV15 and TRBJ1-2; D ambiguous. The germline V gene has CDR1 LNHNV and CDR2 YYDKDF (reference sequence). V was cut by 5 bases and J by 2 bases, with 12 bases left in between. There are 14 residues in the CDR3. The CDR3 here is CATSPVGRNYGYTF. The CDR3 DNA is TGTGCCACCAGCCCCGTAGGACGAAACTATGGCTACACCTTC.

The rearrangement links TRBV6-2 or TRBV6-3 to TRBJ2-1; D gene ambiguous. V lost 2 bases, J lost 0 bases, and 14 bases lay in between. Germline lookup yields CDR1 MNHEY and CDR2 SVGEGT. The CDR3 runs to 17 residues. CDR3 coding DNA: TGTGCCAGCAGTTACCGGATCTCGACAAGCTCCTACAATGAGCAGTTCTTC. Residues: CASSYRISTSSYNEQFF.